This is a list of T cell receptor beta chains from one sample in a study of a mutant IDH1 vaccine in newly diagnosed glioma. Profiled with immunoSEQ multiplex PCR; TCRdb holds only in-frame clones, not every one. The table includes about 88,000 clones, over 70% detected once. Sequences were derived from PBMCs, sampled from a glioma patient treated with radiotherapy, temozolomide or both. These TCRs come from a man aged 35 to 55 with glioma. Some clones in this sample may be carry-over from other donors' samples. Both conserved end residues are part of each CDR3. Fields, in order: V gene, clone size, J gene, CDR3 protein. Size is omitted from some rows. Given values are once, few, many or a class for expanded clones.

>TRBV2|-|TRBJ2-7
CASSAGSGAYEQYF
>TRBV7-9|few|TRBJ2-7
CASSLGTAAYEQYF
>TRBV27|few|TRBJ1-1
CASRHLGTGNTEAFF
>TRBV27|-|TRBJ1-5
CASSLYGYSNQPQHF
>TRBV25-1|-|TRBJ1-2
CASSDSRTRDGYTF
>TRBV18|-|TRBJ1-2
CASSPGAIDYGYTF
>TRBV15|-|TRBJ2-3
CATSRDLGAGGSDTQYF
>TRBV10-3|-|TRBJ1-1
CAISTRGQTEAFF
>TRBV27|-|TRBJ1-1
CASRGQGRTEAFF
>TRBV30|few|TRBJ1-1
CAWSVSQADF
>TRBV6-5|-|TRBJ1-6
CASSYGNYNSPLHF
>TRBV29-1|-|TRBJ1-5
CSVQPQDSNQPQHF
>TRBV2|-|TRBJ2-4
CASSKQGSSKNIQYF
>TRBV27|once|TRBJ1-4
CASSLSQGGGKLFF
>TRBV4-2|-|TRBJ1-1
CASSQQVVGTEAFF
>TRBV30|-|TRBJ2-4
CAWSVSGGRNIQYF
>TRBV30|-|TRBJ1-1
CAWSTSDGKEAFF
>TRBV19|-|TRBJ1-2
CASSRTGVHYGYTF
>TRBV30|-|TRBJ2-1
CAWSVHAGGKINEQFF
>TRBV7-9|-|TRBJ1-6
CASSSSGSPLHF
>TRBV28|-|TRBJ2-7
CASRIRTANYEQYF
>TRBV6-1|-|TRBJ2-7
CASTPLGLSYEQYF
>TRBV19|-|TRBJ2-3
CASKKQGSGTDTQYF
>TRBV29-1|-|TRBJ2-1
CSQYGGPNNEQFF
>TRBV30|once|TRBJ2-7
CAWSEEGPFYEQYF
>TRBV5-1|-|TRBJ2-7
CASSLAGGQAYEQYF
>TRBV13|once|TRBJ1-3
CASSTRTGGNTIYF
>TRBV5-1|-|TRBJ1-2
CASSSNRGGYTF
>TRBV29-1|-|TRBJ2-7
CSVGGVGRRYEQYF
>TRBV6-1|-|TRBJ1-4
CASSDPRELDEKLFF
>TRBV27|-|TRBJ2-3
CASSLSAVGDTQYF
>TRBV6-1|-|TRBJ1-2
CASSEGPGGANYGYTF
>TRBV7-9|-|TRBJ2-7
CASSFEGPYEQYF
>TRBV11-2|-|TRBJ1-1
CASSLGWGQGARMNTEAFF
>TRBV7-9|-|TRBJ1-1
CASNEAFF
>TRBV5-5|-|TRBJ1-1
CASRVSGGGTEAFF
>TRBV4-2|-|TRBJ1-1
CASSQDIWVNPEAFF
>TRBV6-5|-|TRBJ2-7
CASSPPYGVEQYF
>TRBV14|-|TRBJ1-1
CASSRWAEAFF
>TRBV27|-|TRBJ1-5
CASSPAGAGNQPQHF
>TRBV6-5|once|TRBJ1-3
CASSSRSISGNTIYF
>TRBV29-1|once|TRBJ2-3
CSVEEGADTQYF
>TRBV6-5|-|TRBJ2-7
CASSEYSSYEQYF
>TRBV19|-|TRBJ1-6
CASSSEDRGNSPLHF
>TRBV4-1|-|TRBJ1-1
CASSQTTGGRDGAFF
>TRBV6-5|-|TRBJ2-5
CASSYLGGGETQYF
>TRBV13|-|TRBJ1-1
CASSPHMNTEAFF
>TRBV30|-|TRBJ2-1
CAWALEEGLGLF
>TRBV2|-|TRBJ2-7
CAKSPPGSTYEQYF
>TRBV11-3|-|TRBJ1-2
CASSWEWLPNYGYTF
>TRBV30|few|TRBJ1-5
CAWSLGNKAQHF
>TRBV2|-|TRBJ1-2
CASSESGQGHGYTF
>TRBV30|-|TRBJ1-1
CAWSRQGGTEAFF
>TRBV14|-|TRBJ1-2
CASSRMGGYTF
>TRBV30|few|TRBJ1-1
CAWSAPPGMNTEAFF
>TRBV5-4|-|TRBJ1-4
CASSYSTPYRVDREKLFF
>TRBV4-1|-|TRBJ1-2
CASSQEEAGSYTF